Each of the 4 T cell receptor beta chains below was sequenced from the same sample in a study of blood T cell repertoires in COVID-19. Assay used: immunoSEQ multiplex PCR; TCRdb lists only in-frame clones, some missing. The repertoire includes about 330,000 clones, around nine tenths of them detected once, and about 5% sits in the top ten. Sequences were obtained from PBMCs or T cells enriched from blood (not recorded which). The source is a man aged 25-45 years who had recovered from COVID-19.

This chain links TRBV4-1 with TRBJ1-2; D is unclear. CDR1 MGHRA and CDR2 YSYEKL come from the germline V gene. The CDR3 is 15 amino acids. V was cut by 1 base and J by 1 base, with 10 bases left in between. This chain's CDR3 is CASSQGPVINYGYTF. The CDR3 DNA is TGCGCCAGCAGCCAAGGGCCAGTTATTAACTATGGCTACACCTTC.

The chain recombines TRBV6-2 or TRBV6-3 with TRBJ2-7; tentative D call: TRBD1 (6 bases). Germline CDR1 and CDR2: MNHEY and SVGEGT. CDR3 length: 18 amino acids. Trimming shortened V by 4 bases and J by 5 bases, and 27 bases separated the two germline ends. Written as DNA, the CDR3 is TGTGCCAGCAGTTCAAGGCTGGTGGGCAGGGGTATCTTGGACGAGCAGTACTTC. It specifies CASSSRLVGRGILDEQYF.

As DNA, the CDR3 is TGTGCCAGCAGCTCCCGCCGCGGGACAGGGTTTTGGGATGAGCAGTTCTTC. Translation gives CASSSRRGTGFWDEQFF. The rearrangement links TRBV7-2 to TRBJ2-1, with 9 bases identical to TRBD1. With 4 bases clipped from V and 8 bases from J, the junction kept 15 bases outside the gene matches. CDR1 and CDR2 from the germline V gene are SGHTA and FQGNSA. The CDR3 is 17 amino acids.

J is TRBJ1-4 and V is TRBV5-1; D unresolved. This CDR3 comprises 13 residues. Germline loops: CDR1 SGHRS, CDR2 YFSETQ. Trimming removed 4 bases at V and 6 bases at J, with 10 bases between. Here the CDR3 reads CASSPSGDEKLFF. As DNA, the CDR3 is TGCGCCAGCAGCCCGAGCGGGGATGAAAAACTGTTTTTT.